This is a list of T cell receptor beta chains from one sample in a study of T cell responses to AZD1222 COVID-19 vaccine. Some clones are missing from TCRdb's copy, which holds only in-frame ones; the method was immunoSEQ multiplex PCR. The table shows about 56,000 clones, with over 70% occurring only once. Sequenced material: peripheral blood, taken 28 days after the second AZD1222 dose. These TCRs come from an adult who received the AZD1222 COVID-19 vaccine. CDR3s include the opening cysteine and the closing phenylalanine or tryptophan. D genes are given only for firm matches. Rows give clone size only sometimes, using once, few, many, or a class for an expanded clone.

D gene	J gene	V gene	clone size	CDR3 protein	CDR3 DNA
-	TRBJ2-5	TRBV5-1	-	CASSPLGRQETQYF	TGCGCCAGCAGCCCCCTAGGAAGGCAAGAGACCCAGTACTTC
TRBD1	TRBJ2-7	TRBV19	-	CASSVSSGTGVREQYF	TGTGCCAGTAGTGTTTCCTCCGGGACAGGGGTTCGCGAGCAGTACTTC
-	TRBJ2-3	TRBV10-1	medium-sized	CATQDQSTDTQYF	TGCGCCACCCAGGACCAAAGCACAGATACGCAGTATTTT
-	TRBJ1-1	TRBV6-4	-	CASRSTGNTEAFF	TGTGCCAGCAGATCTACAGGGAACACTGAAGCTTTCTTT
-	TRBJ1-5	TRBV7-8	-	CASSFDLGQPQHF	TGTGCCAGCAGCTTCGATCTAGGGCAGCCCCAGCATTTT
-	TRBJ1-1	TRBV16	few	CASSQYVGRDTEAFF	TGTGCCAGCAGCCAATATGTGGGCCGAGACACTGAAGCTTTCTTT
-	TRBJ2-1	TRBV19	-	CASRDWGNEQFF	TGTGCCAGTAGAGACTGGGGGAATGAGCAGTTCTTC
-	TRBJ2-2	TRBV3-1/TRBV3-2	-	CASSQDGQGGGELFF	TGTGCCAGCAGCCAAGATGGGCAGGGTGGCGGGGAGCTGTTTTTT
TRBD1	TRBJ1-2	TRBV6-5	-	CASSYFNPGGGYGYTF	TGTGCCAGCAGTTACTTCAATCCAGGGGGCGGGTATGGCTACACCTTC
TRBD1	TRBJ2-3	TRBV24-1	-	CATSDWTGGTDTQYF	TGTGCCACCAGTGATTGGACAGGGGGCACAGATACGCAGTATTTT
TRBD1	TRBJ1-2	TRBV5-6	-	CASSPDRNYGYTF	TGTGCCAGCAGCCCGGACAGGAACTATGGCTACACCTTC
-	TRBJ2-1	TRBV7-9	once	CASSASRAGSSYNEQFF	TGTGCCAGCAGCGCCAGCCGGGCGGGGAGCTCCTACAATGAGCAGTTCTTC
-	TRBJ1-4	TRBV6-5	-	CASSQRGTNEKLFF	TGTGCCAGCAGCCAGAGGGGGACTAATGAAAAACTGTTTTTT
TRBD1	TRBJ1-2	TRBV5-1	-	CASSETGLAVSGGYTF	TGCGCCAGCAGCGAGACAGGGTTAGCTGTCTCGGGTGGCTACACCTTC
-	TRBJ1-5	TRBV3-1/TRBV3-2	-	CASSISSSNQPQHF	TGTGCCAGCAGCATATCTTCTAGCAATCAGCCCCAGCATTTT